This is a list of T cell receptor beta chains from one sample in a study of vaccination effects on CD4 cells after COVID-19. No antigen has been identified for these receptors. Sequenced by immunoSEQ multiplex PCR; TCRdb stores in-frame clones only, minus some. The sample has roughly 14,000 clones, over 60% seen once. Material: CD4+ T cells from PBMCs cultured with SARS-CoV-2 spike peptides, obtained after COVID-19 vaccination. These receptor sequences come from a human donor who received a COVID-19 vaccine. Both conserved end residues are part of each CDR3. D genes are given only for firm matches. For some rows the clone size is stated as once, few or many, or as a class when expanded; others skip it.

d_gene	len	v_gene	j_gene	abundance	CDR3nt	CDR3aa
-	17	TRBV7-3	TRBJ2-7	-	TGTGCCAGCAGCTTAAGGTTTCGGGCGGGGAGCTCCTACGAGCAGTACTTC	CASSLRFRAGSSYEQYF
TRBD1	14	TRBV7-8	TRBJ2-7	-	TGTGCCAGCAGCTTAATACAGGGGGGCTACGAGCAGTACTTC	CASSLIQGGYEQYF
TRBD1	14	TRBV27	TRBJ1-2	-	TGTGCCAGCAGCCCCGACAGGGCTCAATATGGCTACACCTTC	CASSPDRAQYGYTF
-	13	TRBV27	TRBJ2-7	-	TGTGCCAGCAGGTTTATACCCACCGCCGAGCAGTACTTC	CASRFIPTAEQYF
-	11	TRBV20-1	TRBJ2-4	once	TGCAGTGCTAGGAGGCGAAACATTCAGTACTTC	CSARRRNIQYF
TRBD1	19	TRBV5-5	TRBJ1-5	once	TGTGCCAGCAGCTTGACCCCTTTGACAGGGGGTTCTATTAATCAGCCCCAGCATTTT	CASSLTPLTGGSINQPQHF
-	16	TRBV28	TRBJ1-5	medium-sized	TGTGCCAGCAGTTTAGGGAGTGAGGCTAGCAATCAGCCCCAGCATTTT	CASSLGSEASNQPQHF
-	13	TRBV18	TRBJ2-5	-	TGTGCCAGCTCACCAAACGGGGAAGAGACCCAGTACTTC	CASSPNGEETQYF
TRBD2	19	TRBV4-2	TRBJ2-7	-	TGTGCCAGCAGCCGCTATCTCCTCACCACTAGCGGGGAATCCTACGAGCAGTACTTC	CASSRYLLTTSGESYEQYF
-	14	TRBV7-9	TRBJ2-1	-	TGTGCCAGCAGCTTGTCAGCGTCCTACAATGAGCAGTTCTTC	CASSLSASYNEQFF
-	14	TRBV15	TRBJ2-3	-	TGTGCCACCAGCAGAGGAGGGTCCGCAGATACGCAGTATTTT	CATSRGGSADTQYF
TRBD2	15	TRBV19	TRBJ2-3	-	TGTGCCAGTAGTGCCCGGCGGGAGAGTGCAGATACGCAGTATTTT	CASSARRESADTQYF
-	14	TRBV11-2	TRBJ2-7	-	TGTGCCAGCAGCTCTCTCCAGGGTTCCTACGAGCAGTACTTC	CASSSLQGSYEQYF
TRBD1	15	TRBV19	TRBJ1-1	-	TGTGCCAGTAGTCCGACAGGGCGTTCGCGCACTGAAGCTTTCTTT	CASSPTGRSRTEAFF
-	12	TRBV5-8	TRBJ1-1	-	TGTGCCAGCAGCCCGAGGGTACAGTCTGCTTTCTTT	CASSPRVQSAFF
-	13	TRBV6-6	TRBJ2-7	-	TGTGCCAGCAGTTACTCGGAGTCCTACGAGCAGTACTTC	CASSYSESYEQYF
-	13	TRBV19	TRBJ1-5	few	TGTGCCAGTAGCCCGGAGCTCGGCCAGCCCCAGCATTTT	CASSPELGQPQHF
-	16	TRBV5-4	TRBJ1-2	few	TGTGCCAGCAGCTCGGAAAGACCAACTACTAACTATGGCTACACCTTC	CASSSERPTTNYGYTF
TRBD2	17	TRBV9	TRBJ2-3	-	TGTGCCAGCAGCGTAGCGGGACTAGCGGGGGGGGCAGATACGCAGTATTTT	CASSVAGLAGGADTQYF
TRBD2	16	TRBV7-2	TRBJ2-7	-	TGTGCCAGCAGCTCACAAACTAGCGGGGTTTCCTACGAGCAGTACTTC	CASSSQTSGVSYEQYF
-	11	TRBV19	TRBJ1-2	-	TGTGCCAGTAGGTCCACCTATGGCTACACCTTC	CASRSTYGYTF
TRBD1	14	TRBV18	TRBJ1-1	-	TGTGCCAGCTCACCACCGACAGGGCCCACTGAAGCTTTCTTT	CASSPPTGPTEAFF
TRBD2	16	TRBV5-4	TRBJ2-7	-	TGTGCCAGCAGCTTCTCTGCTAGCGGGTTACTCTACGAGCAGTACTTC	CASSFSASGLLYEQYF
-	15	TRBV28	TRBJ1-2	-	TGTGCCAGCAGTTTTCGGCGGCTCGCAGGCTATGGCTACACCTTC	CASSFRRLAGYGYTF
-	14	TRBV6-5	TRBJ1-3	once	TGTGCCAGCAGCTACAGGGCGCCCGGAAACACCATATATTTT	CASSYRAPGNTIYF
-	15	TRBV7-2	TRBJ1-2	-	TGTGCCAGCAGCCCCTCAGGATTTTCGAACTATGGCTACACCTTC	CASSPSGFSNYGYTF
-	13	TRBV28	TRBJ1-5	-	TGTGCCAGCTCGGGACAAAGCAATCAGCCCCAGCATTTT	CASSGQSNQPQHF
TRBD1	18	TRBV11-2	TRBJ2-1	-	TGTGCCAGCAGCTTCCAGGGGGCCTTGCGGCCCTCCTACAATGAGCAGTTCTTC	CASSFQGALRPSYNEQFF
-	13	TRBV28	TRBJ1-5	-	TGTGCCAGCAGCCCGGGGTTTAATCAGCCCCAGCATTTT	CASSPGFNQPQHF
-	13	TRBV12-3/TRBV12-4	TRBJ2-7	-	TGTGCCAGCAGAAATAGGGAGGTGGGGGAGCAGTACTTC	CASRNREVGEQYF
-	10	TRBV29-1	TRBJ1-2	-	TGCAGCGTTGCGAGCTATGGCTACACCTTC	CSVASYGYTF
TRBD1	19	TRBV6-1	TRBJ2-7	few	TGTGCCAGCAGTGAAGTTCGGGACAGGGGGCGTTGGAGCTCCTACGAGCAGTACTTC	CASSEVRDRGRWSSYEQYF
-	15	TRBV7-2	TRBJ2-3	-	TGTGCCAGCAGCTCCCACCTCGGACTGCCAGATACGCAGTATTTT	CASSSHLGLPDTQYF
TRBD1	15	TRBV28	TRBJ2-3	-	TGTGCCAGCAGTTCCTCGGGACAGGGGTCAGATACGCAGTATTTT	CASSSSGQGSDTQYF